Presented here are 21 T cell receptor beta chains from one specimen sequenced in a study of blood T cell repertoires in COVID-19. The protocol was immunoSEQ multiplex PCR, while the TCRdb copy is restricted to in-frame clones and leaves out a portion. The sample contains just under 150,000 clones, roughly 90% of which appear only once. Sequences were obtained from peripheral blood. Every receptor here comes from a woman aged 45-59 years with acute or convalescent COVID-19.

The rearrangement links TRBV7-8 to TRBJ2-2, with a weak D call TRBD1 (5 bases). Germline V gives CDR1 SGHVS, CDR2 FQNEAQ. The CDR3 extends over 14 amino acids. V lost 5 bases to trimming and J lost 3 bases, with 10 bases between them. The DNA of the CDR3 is TGTGCCAGCAGCCAGACAGATCACACCGGGGAGCTGTTTTTT. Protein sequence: CASSQTDHTGELFF.

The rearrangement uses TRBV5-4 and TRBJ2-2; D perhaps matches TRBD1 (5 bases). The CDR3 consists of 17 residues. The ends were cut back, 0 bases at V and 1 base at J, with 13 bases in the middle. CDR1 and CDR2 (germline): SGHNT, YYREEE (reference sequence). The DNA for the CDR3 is TGTGCCAGCAGCTTGGCCCCGACAGTCAGGAACACCGGGGAGCTGTTTTTT. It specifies CASSLAPTVRNTGELFF.

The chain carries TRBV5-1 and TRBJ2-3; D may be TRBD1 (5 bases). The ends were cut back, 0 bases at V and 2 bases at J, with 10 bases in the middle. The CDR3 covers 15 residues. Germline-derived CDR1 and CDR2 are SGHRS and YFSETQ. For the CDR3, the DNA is TGCGCCAGCAGCTTGGAGCAGGGCGACACAGATACGCAGTATTTT. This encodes CASSLEQGDTDTQYF.

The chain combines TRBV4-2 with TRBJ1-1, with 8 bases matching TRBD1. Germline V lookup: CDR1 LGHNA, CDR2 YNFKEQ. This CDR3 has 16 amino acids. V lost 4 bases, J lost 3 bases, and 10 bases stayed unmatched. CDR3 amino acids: CASSPDSGGEHTEAFF. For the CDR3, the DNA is TGTGCCAGCAGCCCCGACTCAGGGGGCGAGCACACTGAAGCTTTCTTT.

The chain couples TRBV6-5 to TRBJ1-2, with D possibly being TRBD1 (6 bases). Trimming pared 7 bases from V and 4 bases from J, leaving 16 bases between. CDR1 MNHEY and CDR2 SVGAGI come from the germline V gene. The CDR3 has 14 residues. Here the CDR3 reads CASTMPGHIYGYTF. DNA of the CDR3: TGTGCCAGCACCATGCCGGGACACATCTATGGCTACACCTTC.

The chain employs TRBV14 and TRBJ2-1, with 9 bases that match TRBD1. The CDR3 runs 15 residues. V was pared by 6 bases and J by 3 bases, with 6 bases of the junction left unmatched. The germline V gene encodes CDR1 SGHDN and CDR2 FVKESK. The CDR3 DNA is TGTGCCAGCAGAATAACAGGGGGCTACTACAATGAGCAGTTCTTC. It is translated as CASRITGGYYNEQFF.

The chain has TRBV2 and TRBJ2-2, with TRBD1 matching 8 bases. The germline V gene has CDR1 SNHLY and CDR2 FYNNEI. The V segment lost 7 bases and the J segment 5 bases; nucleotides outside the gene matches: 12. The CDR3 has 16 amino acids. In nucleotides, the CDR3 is TGTGCCAGCATGGAGACAGGGGTTGAGTATACCGGGGAGCTGTTTTTT. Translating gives CASMETGVEYTGELFF.

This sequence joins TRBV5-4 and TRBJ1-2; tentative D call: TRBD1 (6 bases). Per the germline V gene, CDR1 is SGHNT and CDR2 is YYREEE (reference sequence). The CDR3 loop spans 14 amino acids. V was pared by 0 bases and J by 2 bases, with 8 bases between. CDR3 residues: CASSLVQGNYGYTF. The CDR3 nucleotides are TGTGCCAGCAGCTTGGTGCAGGGGAACTATGGCTACACCTTC.

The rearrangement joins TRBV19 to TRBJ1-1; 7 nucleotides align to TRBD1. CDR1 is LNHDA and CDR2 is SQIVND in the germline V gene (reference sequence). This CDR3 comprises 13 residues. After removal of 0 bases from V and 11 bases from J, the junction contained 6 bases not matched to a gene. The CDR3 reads CASSIDRTGDAFF. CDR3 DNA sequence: TGTGCCAGTAGTATAGATCGCACAGGGGACGCTTTCTTT.

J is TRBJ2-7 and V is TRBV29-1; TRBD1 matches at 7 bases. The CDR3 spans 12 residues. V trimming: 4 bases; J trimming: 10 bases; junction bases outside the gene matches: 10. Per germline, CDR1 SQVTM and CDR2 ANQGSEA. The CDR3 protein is CSVGDSSSLQYF. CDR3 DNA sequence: TGCAGCGTTGGGGACAGTTCATCCTTACAGTACTTC.

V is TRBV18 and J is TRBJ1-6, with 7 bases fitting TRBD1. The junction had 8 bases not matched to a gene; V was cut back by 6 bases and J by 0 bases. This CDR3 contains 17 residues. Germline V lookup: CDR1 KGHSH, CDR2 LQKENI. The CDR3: CASSYSRDSSYNSPLHF. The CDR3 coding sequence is TGTGCCAGCTCGTACTCTCGGGACAGCTCCTATAATTCACCCCTCCACTTT.

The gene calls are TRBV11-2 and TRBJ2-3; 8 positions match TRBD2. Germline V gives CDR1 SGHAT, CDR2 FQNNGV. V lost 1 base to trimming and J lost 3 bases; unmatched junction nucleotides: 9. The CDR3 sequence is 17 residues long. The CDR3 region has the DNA TGTGCCAGCAGCTTAGTTTTGCGCAGCGGGGGTACAGATACGCAGTATTTT. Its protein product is CASSLVLRSGGTDTQYF. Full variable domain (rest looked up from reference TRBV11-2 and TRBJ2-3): EAGVAQSPRYKIIEKRQSVAFWCNPISGHATLYWYQQILGQGPKLLIQFQNNGVVDDSQLPKDRFSAERLKGVDSTLKIQPAKLEDSAVYLCASSLVLRSGGTDTQYFGPGTRLTVL.

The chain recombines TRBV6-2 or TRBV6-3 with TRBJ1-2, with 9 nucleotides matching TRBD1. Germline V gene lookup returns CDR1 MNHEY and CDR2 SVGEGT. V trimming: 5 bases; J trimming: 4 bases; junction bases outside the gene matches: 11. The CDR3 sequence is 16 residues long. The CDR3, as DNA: TGTGCCAGCAGTCCCCAACCGGGACAGGGAGGCTATGGCTACACCTTC. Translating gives CASSPQPGQGGYGYTF.

CDR3 amino acids: CSASPPGFYNEQFF. The CDR3 nucleotides read TGCAGTGCTAGTCCCCCCGGGTTTTACAATGAGCAGTTCTTC. The chain recombines TRBV20-1 with TRBJ2-1; unclear D gene. This CDR3 spans 14 amino acids. The germline V gene encodes CDR1 DFQATT and CDR2 SNEGSKA (reference sequence). V shed 3 bases and J shed 4 bases, with 13 bases lying between them.

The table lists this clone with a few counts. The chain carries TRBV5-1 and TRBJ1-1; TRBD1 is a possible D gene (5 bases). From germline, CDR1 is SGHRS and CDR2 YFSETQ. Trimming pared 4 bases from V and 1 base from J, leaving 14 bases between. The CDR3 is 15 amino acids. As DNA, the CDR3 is TGCGCCAGCAGCCGCGGGGACCGCGCGAACACTGAAGCTTTCTTT. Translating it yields CASSRGDRANTEAFF.

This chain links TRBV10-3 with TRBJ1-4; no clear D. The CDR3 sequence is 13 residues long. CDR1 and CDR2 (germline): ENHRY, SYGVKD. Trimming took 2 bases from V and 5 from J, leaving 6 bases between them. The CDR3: CAISEGRNEKLFF. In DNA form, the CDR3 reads TGTGCCATCAGTGAGGGCAGGAATGAAAAACTGTTTTTT.

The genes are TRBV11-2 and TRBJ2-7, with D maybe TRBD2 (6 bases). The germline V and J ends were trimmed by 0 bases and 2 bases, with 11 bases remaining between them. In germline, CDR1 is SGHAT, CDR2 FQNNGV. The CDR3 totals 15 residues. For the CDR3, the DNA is TGTGCCAGCAGCTTAGACTCGGGACTGGCCTACGAGCAGTACTTC. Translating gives CASSLDSGLAYEQYF.

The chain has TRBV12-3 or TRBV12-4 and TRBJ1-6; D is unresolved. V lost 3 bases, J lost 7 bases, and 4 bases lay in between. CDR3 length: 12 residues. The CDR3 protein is CASSLENSPLHF. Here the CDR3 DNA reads TGTGCCAGCAGTTTGGAGAATTCACCCCTCCACTTT.

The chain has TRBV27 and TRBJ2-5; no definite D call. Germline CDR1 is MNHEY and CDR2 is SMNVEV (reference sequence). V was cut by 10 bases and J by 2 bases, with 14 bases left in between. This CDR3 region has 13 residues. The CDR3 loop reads CATKQTPQETQYF. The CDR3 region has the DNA TGTGCCACCAAGCAGACACCTCAAGAGACCCAGTACTTC.

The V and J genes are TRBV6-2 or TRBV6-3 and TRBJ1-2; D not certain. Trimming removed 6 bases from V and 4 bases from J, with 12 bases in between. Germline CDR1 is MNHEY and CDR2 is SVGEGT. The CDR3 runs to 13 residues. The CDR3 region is CASSNPDSYGYTF. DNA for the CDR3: TGTGCCAGCAGCAATCCGGACTCCTATGGCTACACCTTC.

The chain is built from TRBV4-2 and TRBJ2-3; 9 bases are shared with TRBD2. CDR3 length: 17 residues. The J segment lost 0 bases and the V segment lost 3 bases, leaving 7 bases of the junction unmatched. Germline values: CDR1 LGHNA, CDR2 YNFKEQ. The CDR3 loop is CASSQKLAGFSTDTQYF. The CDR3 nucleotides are TGTGCCAGCAGCCAGAAACTAGCGGGTTTTAGCACAGATACGCAGTATTTT.